Below are 27 T cell receptor beta chains sequenced from a single sample in a study of CD8 T cells in Susac syndrome. An input of roughly 0.5 to 1 ug of RNA was subjected to reverse transcription using random hexamers. TCRdb used MiXCR to reprocess the immunoSEQ multiplex PCR reads, holding one entry per CDR3 protein. Among about 64,000 distinct CDR3 sequences listed, 85% to 95% were seen once. The sample comprised CD8+ T cells from PBMCs. The receptor set was obtained from a human donor with multiple sclerosis.

J is TRBJ2-1 and V is TRBV5-1, with D perhaps matching TRBD1 or TRBD2 (5 bases each). Germline V CDR1 and CDR2: SGHRS, YFSETQ. This CDR3 is 17 amino acids long. Trimming took off 4 bases at V and 0 bases at J, with 17 bases between the two ends. DNA for the CDR3: TGCGCCAGCAGCCCAGACGGGGCCGAAAGCTCCTACAATGAGCAGTTCTTC. Amino acid sequence: CASSPDGAESSYNEQFF.

This chain joins TRBV12-5 and TRBJ1-2; D gene unclear. Germline V gene sequence: CDR1 LGHNT, CDR2 FRNRAP. The V and J ends lost 2 bases and 8 bases respectively, with 9 bases between them. The CDR3 is 12 amino acids. The CDR3 spells CASGLSQTGYTF. CDR3 DNA sequence: TGTGCTAGTGGTTTGAGCCAGACGGGCTACACCTTC. Combining the CDR3 with reference TRBV12-5 and TRBJ1-2 gives the whole variable domain DARVTQTPRHKVTEMGQEVTMRCQPILGHNTVFWYRQTMMQGLELLAYFRNRAPLDDSGMPKDRFSAEMPDATLATLKIQPSEPRDSAVYFCASGLSQTGYTFGSGTRLTVV.

This chain links TRBV29-1 with TRBJ2-7, with 10 nucleotides matching TRBD2. Germline values: CDR1 SQVTM, CDR2 ANQGSEA. This CDR3 has 12 residues. The J segment lost 3 bases and the V segment lost 6 bases, leaving 2 bases of the junction unmatched. CDR3 residues: CSVRTSGYEQYF. DNA of the CDR3: TGCAGCGTCCGGACTAGCGGCTACGAGCAGTACTTC.

The rearrangement uses TRBV28 and TRBJ2-1; D is undetermined. Germline V gene lookup returns CDR1 MDHEN and CDR2 SYDVKM. The CDR3 has 12 residues. Trimming took off 1 base at V and 3 bases at J, with 1 base between the two ends. The chain's CDR3 is CASSLFYNEQFF. CDR3 nucleotides: TGTGCCAGCAGTTTATTCTACAATGAGCAGTTCTTC.

The J gene is TRBJ2-7, the V gene TRBV7-2; 12 nucleotides match TRBD1. Germline V gene data show CDR1 as SGHTA and CDR2 as FQGNSA. The CDR3 is 15 residues long. Germline trimming cut 0 bases from V and 6 bases from J; bases unmatched to any gene: 3. The chain's CDR3 is CASSLAGQGAFEQYF. The CDR3 DNA reads as TGTGCCAGCAGCTTAGCGGGACAGGGGGCCTTCGAGCAGTACTTC. The whole variable domain, filled in from reference TRBV7-2 and TRBJ2-7, reads GAGVSQSPSNKVTEKGKDVELRCDPISGHTALYWYRQSLGQGLEFLIYFQGNSAPDKSGLPSDRFSAERTGGSVSTLTIQRTQQEDSAVYLCASSLAGQGAFEQYFGPGTRLTVT.

The rearrangement uses TRBV29-1 and TRBJ2-1, with 10 bases matching TRBD2. Germline values: CDR1 SQVTM, CDR2 ANQGSEA. V lost 6 bases and J lost 2; bases outside the gene matches: 4. The CDR3 contains 14 residues. The DNA of the CDR3 is TGCAGCGTCGTAGCGGGAGGAGCCTACAATGAGCAGTTCTTC. Protein: CSVVAGGAYNEQFF.

This clonotype was recorded only once. The CDR3 here is CASSVEPSGGETQYF. In DNA, the CDR3 is TGTGCCAGCAGCGTAGAGCCTAGCGGGGGTGAGACCCAGTACTTC. The chain employs TRBV9 and TRBJ2-5; 10 nucleotides agree with TRBD2. The CDR3 consists of 15 residues. The germline CDR1 and CDR2 sequences are SGDLS and YYNGEE. Unmatched junction bases numbered 4, after V lost 0 bases and J lost 5 bases.

This clonotype was observed once. V gene TRBV7-6 combines with J gene TRBJ1-1; D uncertain. This CDR3 region has 16 residues. Trimming stripped 7 bases from V and 1 base from J, with 19 bases between. Germline CDR1 SGHVS, CDR2 FNYEAQ. The CDR3 nucleotides are TGTGCCAGCACCCCAAGCGCGGGGTTTCGGAACACTGAAGCTTTCTTT. Its protein is CASTPSAGFRNTEAFF.

V gene TRBV4-3 combines with J gene TRBJ2-3; 10 bases align to TRBD1. The CDR3 length is 16 residues. The ends lost 4 bases at V and 4 bases at J; junction bases unmatched: 8. Germline CDR1 and CDR2: LGHNA and YSLEER. The CDR3 region is CASSPGQGGGADTQYF. The CDR3 bases are TGCGCCAGCAGCCCCGGACAGGGGGGGGGCGCAGATACGCAGTATTTT.

V and J are TRBV20-1 and TRBJ2-7, with D perhaps assigned TRBD1 or TRBD2 (5 bases each). This CDR3 spans 13 amino acids. Between the trimmed V and J ends, which lost 2 bases and 2 bases, there was a span of 10 bases. In germline, CDR1 is DFQATT, CDR2 SNEGSKA (reference sequence). The CDR3 reads CSARQGEPYEQYF. Here the CDR3 DNA reads TGCAGTGCTAGACAGGGAGAACCCTACGAGCAGTACTTC.

The chain joins TRBV6-1 to TRBJ2-3, with a tentative D call TRBD1 (5 bases). V was shortened by 6 bases and J by 4 bases, with 14 bases between the two germline ends. Germline V CDR1 and CDR2: MNHNS, SASEGT. The CDR3 sequence is 14 residues long. The CDR3 region has the DNA TGTGCCAGCAGGTCAGGGTCGGATCCAGATACGCAGTATTTT. It codes for CASRSGSDPDTQYF.

The rearrangement links TRBV30 to TRBJ1-1; the D is unclear. This CDR3 region has 15 residues. Trimming left V 4 bases short and J 3 bases short, with 18 bases between. CDR1 is GTSNPN, CDR2 SVGIG, per germline (reference sequence). CDR3: CAWILGQSMDTEAFF. In DNA form, the CDR3 reads TGTGCCTGGATATTAGGGCAGTCGATGGACACTGAAGCTTTCTTT.

The chain has TRBV7-9 and TRBJ1-1, with D unresolved. The V end lost 2 bases, the J end lost 5 bases, and 6 bases lay between the germline ends. Germline V lookup: CDR1 SEHNR, CDR2 FQNEAQ (reference sequence). The length of the CDR3 is 12 residues. The CDR3 reads CASSLLETEAFF. The DNA for the CDR3 is TGTGCCAGCAGCTTACTTGAAACTGAAGCTTTCTTT.

The chain recombines TRBV11-2 with TRBJ2-7, with D maybe TRBD2 (6 bases). The V gene's germline CDR1 is SGHAT and CDR2 FQNNGV. There are 15 residues in the CDR3. Trimming cost V 1 base and J 0 bases, with 10 bases left between them. CDR3 sequence reads: CASSLVRLDSYEQYF. DNA for the CDR3: TGTGCCAGCAGCTTAGTTCGACTAGACTCCTACGAGCAGTACTTC. Variable domain in full (rest from reference TRBV11-2 and TRBJ2-7): EAGVAQSPRYKIIEKRQSVAFWCNPISGHATLYWYQQILGQGPKLLIQFQNNGVVDDSQLPKDRFSAERLKGVDSTLKIQPAKLEDSAVYLCASSLVRLDSYEQYFGPGTRLTVT.

J is TRBJ2-5 and V is TRBV12-3 or TRBV12-4; TRBD2 is a possible D gene (7 bases). Trimming pared 2 bases from V and 1 base from J, leaving 17 bases between. The CDR3 covers 17 residues. CDR3 bases: TGTGCCAGCAGTTTATTAACGGGGGGCCCGCCCCAAGAGACCCAGTACTTC. Residues: CASSLLTGGPPQETQYF.

This chain joins TRBV30 and TRBJ2-1; D might be TRBD1 or TRBD2, each matching 5 bases. Trimming removed 0 bases at V and 6 bases at J, with 9 bases between. The CDR3 extends over 13 amino acids. The germline V gene has CDR1 GTSNPN and CDR2 SVGIG (reference sequence). The CDR3 DNA sequence: TGTGCCTGGAGTGTAGGGACGGTCAATGAGCAGTTCTTC. Amino acid sequence: CAWSVGTVNEQFF.

The gene calls are TRBV15 and TRBJ2-2; D unresolved. Trimming removed 2 bases from V and 2 bases from J, with 6 bases in between. CDR1 and CDR2 (germline): LNHNV, YYDKDF (reference sequence). The CDR3 sequence is 14 residues long. CDR3 residues: CATSRLENTGELFF. The CDR3, as DNA: TGTGCCACCAGCAGACTCGAAAACACCGGGGAGCTGTTTTTT. Supplemented by reference TRBV15 and TRBJ2-2, the full variable domain reads DAMVIQNPRYQVTQFGKPVTLSCSQTLNHNVMYWYQQKSSQAPKLLFHYYDKDFNNEADTPDNFQSRRPNTSFCFLDIRSPGLGDTAMYLCATSRLENTGELFFGEGSRLTVL.

The V call is TRBV5-6, the J call TRBJ2-1, with TRBD2 as a possible D gene (6 bases). Trimming took 7 bases from V and 9 from J, leaving 8 bases between them. This CDR3 has 10 residues. Per germline, CDR1 SGHDT and CDR2 YYEEEE. In nucleotides, the CDR3 is TGTGCCAGCGGGAGGCCTGAGCAGTTCTTC. Encoded protein: CASGRPEQFF.

This clonotype is a singleton in its sample. The rearrangement uses TRBV4-1 and TRBJ2-7; TRBD1 or TRBD2 may be the D gene (5 bases each). The V gene's germline CDR1 is MGHRA and CDR2 YSYEKL. V shed 2 bases and J shed 3 bases, with 14 bases lying between them. This CDR3 is 15 amino acids long. CDR3 bases: TGCGCCAGCAGCCAAATCGGGACCCCAGTCTACGAGCAGTACTTC. The encoded protein is CASSQIGTPVYEQYF.

As DNA, the CDR3 is TGTGCCAGCGCCCCGGTGGTGAGGGGCGATGAGCAGTTCTTC. The encoded protein is CASAPVVRGDEQFF. The chain uses TRBV4-2 and TRBJ2-1; D might be TRBD1 or TRBD2, each matching 5 bases. V was pared by 8 bases and J by 8 bases, with 19 bases between. CDR1 and CDR2 from the germline V gene are LGHNA and YNFKEQ. The CDR3 contains 14 residues.

The V gene is TRBV27, the J gene TRBJ1-5, with D unclear. Germline CDR1 and CDR2: MNHEY and SMNVEV (reference sequence). Trimming took off 3 bases at V and 2 bases at J, with 5 bases between the two ends. The CDR3 runs 13 residues. The CDR3 DNA follows: TGTGCCAGCAGTTTTACAGGCAATCAGCCCCAGCATTTT. Its translation is CASSFTGNQPQHF.

The rearrangement links TRBV7-2 to TRBJ2-7, with unresolved D. The ends were cut back, 2 bases at V and 6 bases at J, with 14 bases in the middle. The germline V gene encodes CDR1 SGHTA and CDR2 FQGNSA. The CDR3 is 14 amino acids. In DNA form, the CDR3 reads TGTGCCAGCAGCTTACTCCCCCGGGTGGGCGAGCAGTACTTC. This encodes CASSLLPRVGEQYF.

This chain uses TRBV28 with TRBJ1-3; TRBD1 matches 8 bases. The CDR3 is 14 amino acids. Germline V gene sequence: CDR1 MDHEN, CDR2 SYDVKM. Germline trimming cut 11 bases from V and 0 bases from J; bases unmatched to any gene: 6. CDR3 coding DNA: TGTGCCGTCAGGGGGCTGGACTCTGGAAACACCATATATTTT. Its translation: CAVRGLDSGNTIYF.

The chain uses TRBV20-1 and TRBJ1-1; D gene uncertain. In germline, CDR1 is DFQATT, CDR2 SNEGSKA (reference sequence). The ends were cut back, 5 bases at V and 3 bases at J, with 13 bases in the middle. The CDR3 sequence is 13 residues long. CDR3 bases: TGCAGTGCTTATGTGGGATCCGACACTGAAGCTTTCTTT. Encoded protein: CSAYVGSDTEAFF.

The genes are TRBV29-1 and TRBJ1-2; perhaps TRBD1 as D (5 bases). V was pared by 3 bases and J by 4 bases, with 6 bases between. The germline CDR1 and CDR2 sequences are SQVTM and ANQGSEA. This CDR3 comprises 11 residues. In DNA, the CDR3 is TGCAGCGTTGATGGGGGCTATGGCTACACCTTC. Protein sequence: CSVDGGYGYTF. The entire variable domain, with the rest obtained from reference TRBV29-1 and TRBJ1-2, is as follows: SAVISQKPSRDICQRGTSLTIQCQVDSQVTMMFWYRQQPGQSLTLIATANQGSEATYESGFVIDKFPISRPNLTFSTLTVSNMSPEDSSIYLCSVDGGYGYTFGSGTRLTVV.

V and J are TRBV7-9 and TRBJ2-5, with unresolved D. Between the trimmed V and J ends, which lost 2 bases and 4 bases, there was a span of 14 bases. CDR1 SEHNR and CDR2 FQNEAQ come from the germline V gene (reference sequence). CDR3 size: 15 residues. CDR3 loop: CASSLQIGAPETQYF. The CDR3 nucleotides are TGTGCCAGCAGCTTACAAATTGGAGCGCCAGAGACCCAGTACTTC.

The genes are TRBV30 and TRBJ1-1, with D hard to call. With 3 bases removed from V and 6 bases from J, the gap between germline ends came to 8 bases. Germline assignment: CDR1 GTSNPN and CDR2 SVGIG (reference sequence). This CDR3 is built from 11 residues. CDR3: CAWSARPEAFF. The CDR3 nucleotides read TGTGCCTGGAGCGCACGGCCTGAAGCTTTCTTT.